The clone carrying this T cell receptor (beta chain) has ten or more counts. The antigen is unknown. This sample is part of a study of response to subunit inactivated influenza vaccine. Study-wide results and caveats: Seasonal influenza vaccination, on each occasion, was suggested by the authors to recruit few new T cells.

The CDR3 runs 14 residues. The V end was cut by 1 base, the J end by 4 bases, with 8 bases between. Germline lookup yields CDR1 SEHNR and CDR2 FQNEAQ (reference sequence). Via MiXCR, TCRdb re-called the RT-PCR reads, giving one row per CDR3 protein. The sample lists roughly 160,000 distinct CDR3 sequences, around a tenth seen once, with roughly 33% in the top ten. The chain combines TRBV7-9 with TRBJ2-1; the D gene is possibly TRBD2 (6 bases). The sample was CD8+ T cells sorted from PBMCs, taken around 25 months after vaccination. This clonotype was obtained from a man aged 45-69 years who received an inactivated influenza vaccine. The CDR3 sequence is CASSLVGLYNEQFF. The CDR3 DNA follows: TGTGCCAGCAGCTTAGTGGGACTTTACAATGAGCAGTTCTTC.